Below, one TCR beta chain is given with its context. Its antigen is unidentified. The data were taken from a study of vaccination effects on CD4 cells after COVID-19. Study information: All participants had two doses of either the BNT162b2 or mRNA-1273 vaccine.

Whole-study findings and limits: New vaccine-induced clones were the main type among post-vaccine spike-reactive clones in convalescents.

In germline, CDR1 is MNHEY, CDR2 SMNVEV (reference sequence). The CDR3 consists of 14 residues. Trimming left V 4 bases short and J 8 bases short, with 17 bases between. TCRdb keeps only in-frame clones here, not all; method: immunoSEQ multiplex PCR. This repertoire shows roughly 24,000 clones, more than 70% found once; its top ten account for around 16%. Pools of viral peptides were used by the ViraFEST assay to expand antigen-specific CD4+ T cells ahead of sequencing. Scientists isolated CD4+ T cells after an approximately 10-day culture period ended. A positive SARS-CoV-2 PCR test fell between March and December 2020.

The V and J genes are TRBV27 and TRBJ1-2; a weak D match, TRBD1 (5 bases). This specimen was CD4+ T cells from PBMCs cultured with SARS-CoV-2 spike peptides, taken before COVID-19 vaccination. This clonotype was sampled from a human donor who had a prior SARS-CoV-2 infection. The CDR3 here is CASSSLTGRGGYTF. The CDR3 DNA sequence: TGTGCCAGCAGTTCCTTAACCGGACGGGGCGGCTACACCTTC.